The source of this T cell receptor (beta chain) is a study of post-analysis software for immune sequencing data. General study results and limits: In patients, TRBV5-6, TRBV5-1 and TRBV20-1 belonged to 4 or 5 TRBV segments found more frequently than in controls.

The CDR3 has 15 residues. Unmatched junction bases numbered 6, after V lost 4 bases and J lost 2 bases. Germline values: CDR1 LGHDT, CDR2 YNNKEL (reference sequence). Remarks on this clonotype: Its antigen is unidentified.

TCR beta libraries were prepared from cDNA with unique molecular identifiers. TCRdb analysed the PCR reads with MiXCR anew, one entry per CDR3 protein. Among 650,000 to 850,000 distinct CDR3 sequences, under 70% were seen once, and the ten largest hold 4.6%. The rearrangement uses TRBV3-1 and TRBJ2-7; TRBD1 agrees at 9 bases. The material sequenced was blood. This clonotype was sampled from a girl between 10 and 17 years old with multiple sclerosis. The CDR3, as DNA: TGTGCCAGCAGCCGCCCCGGGACAGGGCCCTACGAGCAGTACTTC. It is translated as CASSRPGTGPYEQYF.